This TCR beta chain was obtained from a study of shared clonotypes between healthy human individuals. This CDR3 has 16 residues. Germline values: CDR1 SGHRS, CDR2 YFSETQ. After removal of 0 bases from V and 3 bases from J, the junction contained 3 bases not matched to a gene. Clones were read by immunoSEQ multiplex PCR, and TCRdb kept only the in-frame ones, dropping some. The data contain 950,000 to 1,100,000 clones, 65% to 80% of them singletons. Nashville, Tennessee was home to all donors, each a Caucasian adult. Sequencing used memory CD4+ T cells sorted from blood. As for subset: CD45RA-negative fraction. This rearrangement joins TRBV5-1 to TRBJ2-1, with TRBD2 identical over 10 bases. The TCR originated in a man between 18 and 29 years old in good health. The DNA of the CDR3 is TGCGCCAGCAGCTTGGTAGGACTAGCGGTCTACAATGAGCAGTTCTTC. The encoded protein is CASSLVGLAVYNEQFF.